This TCR beta chain was captured by sequencing in a study of cytotoxic CD8 clonotypes in ibrutinib-treated CLL. Study-wide context: Among patients, around 25 responded partially and 2 completely; roughly 14 then stayed remitted and some twelve progressed after median about six years. Study-wide results and caveats: Clonality rose at ibrutinib response and fell back toward baseline at progression.

TCRdb's table, derived via immunoSEQ multiplex PCR, lists solely in-frame clones and lacks some. In the table there are over 150,000 clones, roughly 72% of which are singletons. The authors obtained around 2 micrograms of genomic DNA from cryopreserved PBMCs for TCR beta libraries. Details on this clone: Its antigen is undetermined.

CDR3 size: 15 residues. The germline gives CDR1 SEHNR, CDR2 FQNEAQ (reference sequence). V trimming: 5 bases; J trimming: 5 bases; junction bases outside the gene matches: 2. The receptor was isolated from a human donor with chronic lymphocytic leukemia. The chain recombines TRBV7-9 with TRBJ2-2; TRBD2 matches at 13 bases. The sample consisted of PBMCs, taken after 24 months of ibrutinib treatment. The CDR3 nucleotides read TGTGCCAGCAGCACGGGACTAGCGGGAACCGGGGAGCTGTTTTTT. It is translated as CASSTGLAGTGELFF.